Following are 27 T cell receptor beta chains from one sample sequenced in a study of identical twins. One entry per CDR3 protein results from TCRdb running MiXCR on the 5' RACE reads. The sample shows approximately 690,000 distinct CDR3 sequences, 6.1% of them seen only once. Sequencing used naive T cells sorted from blood. The receptors shown here come from a man between 18 and 29 years old in good health.

This clonotype was detected many times. This rearrangement joins TRBV12-3 or TRBV12-4 to TRBJ2-3; the D is unclear. This CDR3 has 16 amino acids. Trimming shortened V by 5 bases and J by 0 bases, and 15 bases separated the two germline ends. The CDR3: CASSRNLPTSTDTQYF. The CDR3 DNA reads TGTGCCAGCAGTCGGAATCTACCGACTAGCACAGATACGCAGTATTTT.

This clonotype was observed many times. This rearrangement joins TRBV12-3 or TRBV12-4 to TRBJ2-3; tentative D call: TRBD2 (6 bases). The germline V and J ends were trimmed by 3 bases and 12 bases, with 13 bases remaining between them. There are 12 residues in the CDR3. The CDR3 DNA is TGTGCCAGCAGTTTCCGGGACTCGAGACAGTATTTT. Translated, it gives CASSFRDSRQYF.

This clonotype was found many times. The rearrangement uses TRBV12-3 or TRBV12-4 and TRBJ2-5, with D perhaps matching TRBD1 (5 bases). V was trimmed by 4 bases and J by 3 bases, leaving 12 bases between them. This CDR3 is 14 amino acids long. The CDR3 sequence: CASSSGSRKETQYF. The CDR3 nucleotides are TGTGCCAGCAGTTCAGGGTCTAGAAAAGAGACCCAGTACTTC.

This chain connects TRBV29-1 to TRBJ2-1, with 14 bases identical to TRBD2. V shed 6 bases and J 2 bases; nucleotides not matched to a gene: 3. The CDR3 is made up of 15 amino acids. The germline CDR1 and CDR2 sequences are SQVTM and ANQGSEA. CDR3 coding DNA: TGCAGCGTGCGGGGACTAGCGGGAGCCTACAATGAGCAGTTCTTC. Translating it yields CSVRGLAGAYNEQFF.

This clonotype was found a few times. This may come from a read error, since a much larger clone is one base off. The chain uses TRBV6-5 and TRBJ2-3, with 11 positions matching TRBD2. V was clipped by 2 bases and J by 5 bases; unmatched bases: 0. The CDR3 sequence is 14 residues long. In germline, CDR1 is MNHEY, CDR2 SVGAGI. The CDR3 protein is CASSYGTSGDTQYF. The CDR3 bases are TGTGCCAGCAGTTACGGGACTAGCGGAGATACGCAGTATTTT.

This clonotype was seen many times. This chain uses TRBV6-1 with TRBJ2-5, with a weak D call TRBD2 (6 bases). The CDR3 length is 17 residues. The V end lost 7 bases, the J end lost 2 bases, and 23 bases lay between the germline ends. Germline V gives CDR1 MNHNS, CDR2 SASEGT. CDR3 sequence (DNA): TGTGCCAGCACCTACCCGGGGACCCTAGCGCGGCAAGAGACCCAGTACTTC. It specifies CASTYPGTLARQETQYF.

The sample holds a few counts of this clonotype. The chain's CDR3 is CATSRGRDGREAFF. The CDR3 nucleotides read TGTGCCACCAGCAGAGGGCGGGACGGCAGAGAAGCTTTCTTT. V gene TRBV15 combines with J gene TRBJ1-1, with D maybe TRBD1 (5 bases). Germline CDR1 reads LNHNV; CDR2 reads YYDKDF (reference sequence). The CDR3 contains 14 residues. V was trimmed by 1 base and J by 8 bases, leaving 14 bases between them.

This clonotype was detected many times. In nucleotides, the CDR3 is TGCAGCGCTGAGGAGCCGGGACTTCTCAGCGAGCAGTACTTC. It specifies CSAEEPGLLSEQYF. V and J are TRBV29-1 and TRBJ2-7, with D maybe TRBD2 (6 bases). CDR3 size: 14 residues. CDR1 is SQVTM, CDR2 ANQGSEA, per germline. The ends were cut back, 7 bases at V and 6 bases at J, with 22 bases in the middle.

The chain couples TRBV5-6 to TRBJ1-4; possibly TRBD1 for D (6 bases). The CDR3 loop spans 15 amino acids. V lost 1 base and J lost 6, with 13 bases in between. Germline V CDR1 and CDR2: SGHDT, YYEEEE. In DNA, the CDR3 is TGTGCCAGCAGCTTGTACGGACAGCCGGATGAAAAACTGTTTTTT. It is translated as CASSLYGQPDEKLFF.

The DNA of the CDR3 is TGTGCCAGCAGCTTGGCGGGTCGACCAGGGCGGTTTAGCGGGGAAGAAGAGACCCAGTACTTC. It codes for CASSLAGRPGRFSGEEETQYF. The chain uses TRBV5-4 and TRBJ2-5, with 8 nucleotides matching TRBD2. The V and J ends lost 0 bases and 3 bases, in that order; junction bases with no gene match: 22. The CDR3 extends over 21 amino acids. In germline, CDR1 is SGHNT, CDR2 YYREEE (reference sequence).

This clonotype was seen many times. The chain uses TRBV2 and TRBJ2-1; D possibly matches TRBD1 or TRBD2 (5 bases each). Germline CDR1 and CDR2: SNHLY and FYNNEI. This CDR3 is built from 15 residues. V gave up 8 bases and J gave up 9 bases, with 23 bases separating them. The CDR3 DNA reads TGTGCCAGCTCCCTAAAGGGACGGGGAGTGGTTGAGCAGTTCTTC. It specifies CASSLKGRGVVEQFF.

The CDR3 nucleotides read TGCGCCAGCAGTGGGACGGGGGCGACTGAAGCTTTCTTT. Amino acids: CASSGTGATEAFF. The rearrangement links TRBV5-1 to TRBJ1-1, with a tentative D call TRBD1 (6 bases). The ends were cut back, 5 bases at V and 5 bases at J, with 13 bases in the middle. Germline loops: CDR1 SGHRS, CDR2 YFSETQ. This CDR3 comprises 13 residues.

This clonotype has a count of ten or more. V and J are TRBV7-2 and TRBJ2-1, with D possibly being TRBD2 (5 bases). V was shortened by 6 bases and J by 6 bases, with 12 bases between the two germline ends. The CDR3 length is 13 residues. Germline CDR1 SGHTA, CDR2 FQGNSA. The CDR3 DNA sequence: TGTGCCAGCAGTCCAACCCTAGCCAATGAGCAGTTCTTC. This sequence encodes CASSPTLANEQFF. The variable domain in full, with the rest retrieved from reference TRBV7-2 and TRBJ2-1, is GAGVSQSPSNKVTEKGKDVELRCDPISGHTALYWYRQSLGQGLEFLIYFQGNSAPDKSGLPSDRFSAERTGGSVSTLTIQRTQQEDSAVYLCASSPTLANEQFFGPGTRLTVL.

J is TRBJ2-1 and V is TRBV7-9; 9 bases match TRBD2. V dropped 8 bases and J dropped 1; count of bases not matched to a gene: 6. Germline V gene data show CDR1 as SEHNR and CDR2 as FQNEAQ (reference sequence). The CDR3 spans 15 residues. CDR3 residues: CASPAGGTSYNEQFF. CDR3 bases: TGTGCCAGCCCAGCGGGAGGAACTTCCTACAATGAGCAGTTCTTC.

The chain has TRBV10-3 and TRBJ2-2; 10 bases align to TRBD2. V lost 10 bases, J lost 2 bases, and 10 bases stayed unmatched. Germline CDR1 and CDR2: ENHRY and SYGVKD. The CDR3 has 16 amino acids. The CDR3 DNA follows: TGTGCCACCAGGACTAGCGGATCCGACAACACCGGGGAGCTGTTTTTT. Its protein product is CATRTSGSDNTGELFF.

This clonotype was picked up many times. The CDR3: CASSSPMNTGELFF. The CDR3 bases are TGTGCCAGCAGCTCCCCCATGAACACCGGGGAGCTGTTTTTT. The genes are TRBV5-5 and TRBJ2-2; D gene uncertain. The V gene's germline CDR1 is SGHKS and CDR2 YYEKEE (reference sequence). The CDR3 runs 14 residues. Trimming removed 3 bases at V and 1 base at J, with 7 bases between.

This clonotype has more than one count but fewer than ten. The chain employs TRBV28 and TRBJ2-4, with D possibly TRBD2 on 5 matching bases. The germline V gene encodes CDR1 MDHEN and CDR2 SYDVKM. The length of the CDR3 is 14 residues. V was pared by 6 bases and J by 5 bases, with 14 bases between. The CDR3 sequence: CASSSPGLENIQYF. CDR3 sequence (DNA): TGTGCCAGCAGCTCCCCAGGACTCGAAAACATTCAGTACTTC.

This clonotype was found a few times. The chain is built from TRBV28 and TRBJ2-7, with 7 bases aligning to TRBD1. The germline CDR1 and CDR2 sequences are MDHEN and SYDVKM. The CDR3 is 15 amino acids. V was clipped by 3 bases and J by 3 bases; unmatched bases: 8. The CDR3 bases are TGTGCCAGCAGTTTTGTGGGACAGAACGTCTACGAGCAGTACTTC. It translates to CASSFVGQNVYEQYF.

This clonotype has at least ten counts. V and J are TRBV20-1 and TRBJ1-1; 9 bases agree with TRBD1. Trimming cost V 0 bases and J 1 base; bases outside gene matches: 3. There are 15 residues in the CDR3. CDR1 and CDR2 (germline): DFQATT, SNEGSKA (reference sequence). CDR3 residues: CSARDPGQGNTEAFF. The CDR3 DNA reads as TGCAGTGCTAGAGATCCGGGACAGGGGAACACTGAAGCTTTCTTT.

Ten or more counts support this clonotype. This rearrangement joins TRBV6-6 to TRBJ1-2; D is unclear. CDR1 is MNHNY and CDR2 is SVGAGI in the germline V gene (reference sequence). The CDR3 sequence is 13 residues long. V dropped 0 bases and J dropped 6 bases, with 8 bases sitting between them. The CDR3 here is CASSYSAGNGYTF. As DNA, the CDR3 is TGTGCCAGCAGTTACTCAGCCGGGAATGGCTACACCTTC.

This clonotype occurred many times. The CDR3 reads CASSPTATNEQFF. CDR3 nucleotide sequence: TGTGCCAGCAGTCCGACTGCAACCAATGAGCAGTTCTTC. This chain links TRBV12-3 or TRBV12-4 with TRBJ2-1; no clear D. V was pared by 5 bases and J by 6 bases, with 11 bases between. The CDR3 runs to 13 residues.

This clonotype was found a few times. This chain connects TRBV25-1 to TRBJ1-1, with unresolved D. The CDR3 runs 13 residues. Trimming removed 1 base at V and 4 bases at J, with 7 bases between. Germline CDR1 and CDR2: MGHDK and SYGVNS. CDR3 loop: CASSESPGTEAFF. In DNA, the CDR3 is TGTGCCAGCAGTGAATCTCCTGGCACTGAAGCTTTCTTT.

This chain connects TRBV7-9 to TRBJ2-5; no clear D gene. This CDR3 contains 13 residues. Germline V gene data show CDR1 as SEHNR and CDR2 as FQNEAQ (reference sequence). Trimming cost V 5 bases and J 5 bases, with 12 bases left between them. This CDR3 reads CASSPPRWETQYF. CDR3 bases: TGTGCCAGCAGCCCTCCACGGTGGGAGACCCAGTACTTC.

The rearrangement links TRBV7-9 to TRBJ2-7; 7 bases align to TRBD1. CDR3 length equals 14 residues. J lost 5 bases, V lost 5 bases, and 9 bases had no gene match. Germline loops: CDR1 SEHNR, CDR2 FQNEAQ (reference sequence). The CDR3, as DNA: TGTGCCAGCAGCCCCCGGGACAGCTACAACGAGCAGTACTTC. It encodes CASSPRDSYNEQYF.

This clonotype has a count of ten or more. The chain employs TRBV12-3 or TRBV12-4 and TRBJ1-2, with D possibly being TRBD1 (5 bases). The V end was cut by 7 bases, the J end by 5 bases, with 14 bases between. The CDR3 is 13 residues long. CDR3 loop: CASTNRRGYGYTF. The CDR3 DNA follows: TGTGCCAGCACGAACAGGAGGGGATATGGCTACACCTTC.

As regards this clonotype: One base away lies a much larger clone, so this may be a sequencing read error. The conserved final phenylalanine or tryptophan is absent from the CDR3, which likely points to a read error. The genes are TRBV27 and TRBJ2-2; D remains ambiguous. The germline V gene encodes CDR1 MNHEY and CDR2 SMNVEV (reference sequence). V lost 7 bases, J lost 4 bases, and 13 bases lay in between. The length of the CDR3 is 14 residues. The CDR3 loop is CASTRGSITGELFC. In nucleotides, the CDR3 is TGTGCCAGCACCCGTGGTAGCATCACCGGGGAGCTGTTTTGT.

This clonotype was counted many times. The chain couples TRBV5-1 to TRBJ2-1; D unresolved. This CDR3 has 17 residues. Germline values: CDR1 SGHRS, CDR2 YFSETQ. V lost 0 bases and J 5 bases, leaving 18 bases between the germline ends. Here the CDR3 DNA reads TGCGCCAGCAGCTTGGGGGCTAGGGTTAAAAGAGACAATGAGCAGTTCTTC. Its translation: CASSLGARVKRDNEQFF.